This TCR beta chain was sequenced during a study of blood T cells in healthy people across ages. This clonotype has only a few counts. A second PCR of 7 to 11 cycles used a sample-barcoded 5' primer and a J-beta primer mix. Each cDNA molecule, via a template-switch adaptor with 12 random nucleotides, was tagged. Researchers report that each sample yielded at least 3 million CDR3-containing paired-end reads. TCRdb processed the 5' RACE reads anew with MiXCR; each CDR3 protein has one entry. The sample includes under 2,000,000 distinct CDR3 sequences, roughly 52% of them seen just once. This CDR3 is 15 amino acids long. Germline lookup yields CDR1 SEHNR and CDR2 FQNEAQ (reference sequence). Between the trimmed V and J ends, which lost 4 bases and 4 bases, there was a span of 14 bases.

The chain couples TRBV7-9 to TRBJ2-1; D tentatively fits TRBD1 or TRBD2 (5 bases each). This receptor was taken from a woman aged 40-49 years in good health. Source material: blood. This chain's CDR3 is CASSSIRDGYNEQFF. In DNA form, the CDR3 reads TGTGCCAGCAGCTCCATCCGGGACGGTTACAATGAGCAGTTCTTC.